Listed here is a single T cell receptor beta chain. The data stem from a study of technical replicates of blood from a few donors. Clones were read by immunoSEQ multiplex PCR, and TCRdb kept only the in-frame ones, dropping some. The table has 65,000 to 80,000 clones, approximately 96% seen once. CDR3 length: 14 residues. Germline assignment: CDR1 SGHRS and CDR2 YFSETQ. Trimming left V 4 bases short and J 6 bases short, with 16 bases between. This chain joins TRBV5-1 and TRBJ1-2; possibly TRBD1 for D (5 bases). The sample was T cells isolated from PBMCs. The sequence derives from a human donor in good health. Here the CDR3 reads CASSPGDSFHGYTF. The CDR3 nucleotides are TGCGCCAGCAGCCCGGGTGACAGTTTTCATGGCTACACCTTC.